Listed below are T cell receptor beta chains from one sample, sequenced in a study of T cell repertoires in cytomegalovirus infection. Each CDR3 protein is one row after TCRdb ran MiXCR on the reads. Found here are some 30,000 distinct CDR3 sequences, under 20% of them singletons; the top ten hold roughly 80%. Their antigens remain unidentified. The material sequenced was CD8+ T cells from cultured PBMCs, taken from culture after CMV antigen stimulation. These receptors were obtained from a human donor in good health (CMV status not recorded). Some clones in this sample may be carry-over from other donors' samples. The CDR3 runs from the conserved cysteine through the conserved F or W. D genes are given only for firm matches. Rows may omit the clone size; those that give it use once, few, many or a size class.

j_call clone_size d_call v_call cdr3_aa cdr3_nt
TRBJ2-7 NA NA TRBV11-2 CASRNPRTAKPYEQYF TGTGCCAGCAGGAACCCGCGGACAGCCAAGCCCTACGAGCAGTACTTC
TRBJ2-3 NA NA TRBV28 CASSLPPTEDTDTQYF TGTGCCAGCAGCCTCCCCCCGACTGAGGACACAGATACGCAGTATTTT
TRBJ2-1 few TRBD2 TRBV7-9 CASSLGDLRTRYNEQFF TGTGCCAGCAGCTTAGGGGATCTTCGGACTAGATACAATGAGCAGTTCTTC
TRBJ2-3 NA NA TRBV7-2 CASSFVIWDTDTQYF TGTGCCAGCAGCTTCGTGATTTGGGACACAGATACGCAGTATTTT
TRBJ1-4 few TRBD1 TRBV20-1 CSARVGGDEKLFF TGCAGTGCTAGAGTAGGGGGCGATGAAAAACTGTTTTTT
TRBJ2-3 NA NA TRBV7-6 CASSPSRGATDTQYF TGTGCCAGCAGCCCCTCCCGGGGGGCCACAGATACGCAGTATTTT
TRBJ2-7 many NA TRBV7-2 CASSGQYYYEQYF TGTGCCAGCTCCGGACAGTATTACTACGAGCAGTACTTC
TRBJ1-5 NA NA TRBV7-8 CASSLKGSQHF TGTGCCAGCAGCTTAAAGGGTTCCCAGCATTTT
TRBJ1-1 few NA TRBV6-5 CASSLGRDTEAFF TGTGCCAGCAGTCTAGGCAGGGACACTGAAGCTTTCTTT
TRBJ1-2 few NA TRBV2 CASSDSRGNYGYTF TGTGCCAGCAGTGACTCCCGGGGGAACTATGGCTACACCTTC
TRBJ1-1 few NA TRBV4-1 CASSQDRGNTEAFF TGCGCCAGCAGCCAAGATCGGGGGAACACTGAAGCTTTCTTT
TRBJ1-1 few NA TRBV12-5 CASGPGRTNTEAFF TGTGCTAGTGGGCCCGGACGGACGAACACTGAAGCTTTCTTT
TRBJ2-7 many TRBD1 TRBV7-7 CASSLGTGGTYEQYF TGTGCCAGCAGCTTAGGGACAGGGGGGACGTACGAGCAGTACTTC
TRBJ2-7 few TRBD2 TRBV7-2 CASSRWRGESYEQYF TGTGCCAGCAGCCGCTGGCGGGGGGAATCCTACGAGCAGTACTTC
TRBJ2-3 NA NA TRBV11-2 CASSLGADTQYF TGTGCCAGCAGCTTAGGGGCAGATACGCAGTATTTT
TRBJ2-3 few NA TRBV25-1 CASVSGDTQYF TGTGCCAGCGTTTCTGGTGATACGCAGTATTTT
TRBJ1-1 NA NA TRBV19 CASRLYGLNTEAFF TGTGCCAGTAGGCTATATGGACTTAACACTGAAGCTTTCTTT
TRBJ1-5 NA NA TRBV5-6 CASSFSNQPQHF TGTGCCAGCAGCTTCTCCAATCAGCCCCAGCATTTT
TRBJ2-1 few TRBD2 TRBV6-6 CAMRASGSDEQFF TGTGCCATGCGGGCTAGCGGGAGTGATGAGCAGTTCTTC
TRBJ1-6 few NA TRBV18 CASSPRGPSDSPLHF TGTGCCAGCTCACCTCGGGGTCCCTCGGATTCACCCCTCCACTTT
TRBJ2-2 NA TRBD2 TRBV7-6 CASSPWTSENTGELFF TGTGCCAGCAGCCCCTGGACTAGCGAGAACACCGGGGAGCTGTTTTTT
TRBJ1-1 few NA TRBV7-8 CASRSPLTETEAFF TGTGCCAGCAGATCCCCGTTAACCGAGACTGAAGCTTTCTTT
TRBJ2-5 few NA TRBV5-3 CARSTPGHLPPQETQYF TGTGCCAGAAGCACCCCGGGACACCTTCCCCCGCAAGAGACCCAGTACTTC
TRBJ2-5 few NA TRBV7-2 CASSTARYQETQYF TGTGCCAGCAGCACCGCACGGTACCAAGAGACCCAGTACTTC
TRBJ2-1 many TRBD2 TRBV27 CASSLGTSGSNEQFF TGTGCCAGCAGTTTGGGGACTAGCGGGAGCAATGAGCAGTTCTTC
TRBJ2-1 few TRBD1 TRBV7-2 CASNRGAAPNEQFF TGTGCCAGCAACAGGGGGGCGGCTCCTAATGAGCAGTTCTTC
TRBJ2-2 NA NA TRBV6-2/TRBV6-3 CASSYSYGIGELFF TGTGCCAGCAGTTACTCGTACGGGATCGGGGAGCTGTTTTTT
TRBJ2-3 few TRBD2 TRBV9 CASSAGTSERTDTQYF TGTGCCAGCAGCGCTGGGACTAGCGAACGCACAGATACGCAGTATTTT
TRBJ2-3 few TRBD1 TRBV6-5 CASRRDFLDRDPDTQYF TGTGCCAGCAGACGCGATTTTCTGGACAGGGACCCAGATACGCAGTATTTT
TRBJ2-1 many TRBD1 TRBV7-8 CASSSRTGSNHEQFF TGTGCCAGCAGCTCCAGGACAGGGTCAAACCATGAGCAGTTCTTC
TRBJ2-5 many NA TRBV7-9 CASSSWAGKETQYF TGTGCCAGCAGCTCATGGGCAGGGAAAGAGACCCAGTACTTC
TRBJ2-7 NA TRBD2 TRBV28 CAIRFGTSGSYEQYF TGTGCCATCCGGTTCGGGACTAGCGGGAGCTACGAGCAGTACTTC
TRBJ2-1 NA TRBD2 TRBV6-2/TRBV6-3 CASSIGGSKNEQFF TGTGCCAGCAGCATAGGCGGGAGCAAAAATGAGCAGTTCTTC
TRBJ2-2 few NA TRBV6-2/TRBV6-3 CASNPSGDTGELFF TGTGCCAGCAACCCTTCAGGGGACACCGGGGAGCTGTTTTTT
TRBJ1-6 few NA TRBV6-1 CASSESSGGSSPLHF TGTGCCAGCAGTGAATCTTCGGGGGGCAGTTCACCCCTCCACTTT
TRBJ2-3 NA TRBD2 TRBV7-3 CASNSGTSGGAETQYF TGTGCCAGCAACTCCGGGACTAGCGGGGGGGCAGAAACGCAGTATTTT
TRBJ1-5 NA NA TRBV7-9 CASSLAGGGSNQPQHF TGTGCCAGCAGCTTAGCGGGGGGGGGAAGCAATCAGCCCCAGCATTTT
TRBJ2-7 NA TRBD1 TRBV7-6 CASSLGTEGYERYF TGTGCCAGCAGCTTGGGGACAGAAGGTTACGAGCGGTACTTC
TRBJ2-5 NA TRBD2 TRBV7-2 CASSLVVLLAGRQETQYF TGTGCCAGCAGCTTAGTGGTGCTACTAGCGGGTCGTCAAGAGACCCAGTACTTC
TRBJ1-6 many NA TRBV12-3/TRBV12-4 CASSSSYNSPLHF TGTGCCAGCAGTTCCTCCTATAATTCACCCCTCCACTTT
TRBJ1-1 few NA TRBV5-1 CASSRGFRDTEAFF TGCGCCAGCAGCCGGGGGTTTCGGGACACTGAAGCTTTCTTT
TRBJ2-5 NA TRBD2 TRBV7-9 CASSSSSSGGAQETQYF TGTGCCAGCAGCTCATCTTCTAGCGGGGGGGCCCAAGAGACCCAGTACTTC
TRBJ1-3 NA NA TRBV7-2 CASSLLRSGNTIYF TGTGCCAGCAGCTTGCTGCGCTCTGGAAACACCATATATTTT
TRBJ1-1 NA NA TRBV7-3 CASSLSGGSNTEAFF TGTGCCAGCAGCTTATCCGGGGGGTCGAACACTGAAGCTTTCTTT
TRBJ2-1 NA NA TRBV7-3 CASSFFGGSSYNEQFF TGTGCCAGCAGCTTTTTCGGCGGAAGCTCCTACAATGAGCAGTTCTTC
TRBJ2-2 NA NA TRBV29-1 CSVRTANTGELFF TGCAGCGTTAGGACTGCGAACACCGGGGAGCTGTTTTTT
TRBJ2-3 NA NA TRBV11-2 CASSTRQTDTQYF TGTGCCAGCAGCACTAGACAGACAGATACGCAGTATTTT
TRBJ2-1 few TRBD1 TRBV4-1 CASSQGLGQAIYNEQFF TGCGCCAGCAGCCAAGGGCTGGGACAGGCGATTTACAATGAGCAGTTCTTC
TRBJ2-5 few TRBD1 TRBV5-5 CASSLAPAGGETQYF TGTGCCAGCAGCTTGGCCCCGGCAGGGGGAGAGACCCAGTACTTC
TRBJ1-4 NA NA TRBV5-6 CASSSAVFGANEKLFF TGTGCCAGCAGCTCCGCGGTCTTTGGGGCTAATGAAAAACTGTTTTTT
TRBJ2-1 NA NA TRBV6-2/TRBV6-3 CASRWERDTGGLEQFF TGTGCCAGCAGATGGGAACGGGACACCGGGGGCCTAGAGCAGTTCTTC